This TCR beta chain comes out of a study of CD8+ T cells in alopecia areata. Extracted from the samples, RNA was reverse transcribed into cDNA to serve as the sequencing template. Method: immunoSEQ multiplex PCR; TCRdb's copy keeps in-frame clones and lacks some. Of around 190,000 clones in the sample, about three fifths were seen once. Sample treatment: oral pan-JAK inhibitor, 5-10 mg twice daily. The CDR3 totals 16 residues. Unmatched junction bases numbered 8, after V lost 1 base and J lost 5 bases. Germline assignment: CDR1 SEHNR and CDR2 FQNEAQ (reference sequence). The sample in question was CD4+ T cells sorted from blood, obtained at week 24, from a patient treated with tofacitinib. The sequence was collected from a human donor with alopecia areata. J is TRBJ2-7 and V is TRBV7-9; 10 bases are a match to TRBD1. The CDR3, as DNA: TGTGCCAGCAGCTTAGTCCTGGGACAGGGGAAAAACGAGCAGTACTTC. Its translation is CASSLVLGQGKNEQYF.